Each of the 25 T cell receptor beta chains below was sequenced from the same sample in a study of T-cell memory formation after mild COVID-19. Via MiXCR, TCRdb re-called the 5' RACE reads, giving one row per CDR3 protein. The sample contains roughly 610,000 distinct CDR3 sequences, 15% to 20% of which appear only once. Specimen: PBMCs or a T cell subset sorted from them (not recorded which). The receptors originated from an adult woman who had mild COVID-19 (a few samples of this study predate the infection). Cell type and time point are not known.

The chain combines TRBV12-3 or TRBV12-4 with TRBJ1-5, with a weak D call TRBD1 (6 bases). V was shortened by 6 bases and J by 4 bases, with 19 bases between the two germline ends. The CDR3 runs to 16 residues. The CDR3 sequence: CASRAGGGGGNQPQHF. The CDR3 nucleotides are TGTGCCAGCAGAGCCGGGGGCGGGGGTGGGAATCAGCCCCAGCATTTT.

This chain uses TRBV30 with TRBJ2-1; a possible D gene is TRBD2 (5 bases). This CDR3 comprises 13 residues. V lost 2 bases and J 5 bases, leaving 10 bases between the germline ends. The germline gives CDR1 GTSNPN, CDR2 SVGIG (reference sequence). CDR3 in amino acids: CAWSQLANNEQFF. The CDR3 region has the DNA TGTGCCTGGAGTCAGCTAGCCAACAATGAGCAGTTCTTC. The variable domain in full, with the rest retrieved from reference TRBV30 and TRBJ2-1, is SQTIHQWPATLVQPVGSPLSLECTVEGTSNPNLYWYRQAAGRGLQLLFYSVGIGQISSEVPQNLSASRPQDRQFILSSKKLLLSDSGFYLCAWSQLANNEQFFGPGTRLTVL.

This clonotype was counted a few times. This chain links TRBV10-3 with TRBJ2-1; tentative D call: TRBD2 (6 bases). V was shortened by 1 base and J by 5 bases, with 9 bases between the two germline ends. This CDR3 contains 14 residues. Germline lookup yields CDR1 ENHRY and CDR2 SYGVKD. The DNA for the CDR3 is TGTGCCATCAGTGAGTTGACTAGTCACAATGAGCAGTTCTTC. Encoded protein: CAISELTSHNEQFF.

The chain couples TRBV30 to TRBJ1-2; D perhaps matches TRBD1 (5 bases). V was cut by 0 bases and J by 8 bases, with 10 bases left in between. This CDR3 is built from 12 residues. The germline V gene has CDR1 GTSNPN and CDR2 SVGIG (reference sequence). Here the CDR3 DNA reads TGTGCCTGGAGTGTTACGGGGACCGGCTACACCTTC. Residues: CAWSVTGTGYTF.

This clonotype was seen a few times. The chain uses TRBV7-6 and TRBJ2-2; D remains unclear. Trimming cost V 3 bases and J 0 bases, with 8 bases left between them. Germline CDR1 is SGHVS and CDR2 is FNYEAQ. CDR3 length equals 15 residues. The CDR3 bases are TGTGCCAGCAGCTTCTATGGAACGAACACCGGGGAGCTGTTTTTT. This encodes CASSFYGTNTGELFF.

In this sample, this clonotype turned up a few times. This rearrangement joins TRBV7-8 to TRBJ1-2; 9 bases are shared with TRBD1. The CDR3 sequence is 15 residues long. The germline V gene encodes CDR1 SGHVS and CDR2 FQNEAQ. Unmatched junction bases numbered 8, after V lost 5 bases and J lost 4 bases. The CDR3 loop is CASSRGTGSSYGYTF. The CDR3 DNA sequence: TGTGCCAGCAGCAGAGGGACAGGGTCTAGCTATGGCTACACCTTC.

This clonotype has a handful of counts. The genes are TRBV3-1 and TRBJ1-2; TRBD1 aligns across 9 bases. Germline lookup yields CDR1 LGHDT and CDR2 YNNKEL (reference sequence). CDR3 size: 15 residues. Trimming at V came to 1 base and at J to 4 bases, leaving 4 bases not matched to a gene. The CDR3 loop reads CASSQADRGIYGYTF. In DNA, the CDR3 is TGTGCCAGCAGCCAAGCCGACAGGGGGATCTATGGCTACACCTTC.

This clonotype was counted between two and nine times. The chain joins TRBV19 to TRBJ1-2; D perhaps matches TRBD1 (6 bases). Germline V gene sequence: CDR1 LNHDA, CDR2 SQIVND (reference sequence). V was pared by 6 bases and J by 3 bases, with 11 bases between. The CDR3 has 13 residues. CDR3 in amino acids: CASRQGKDYGYTF. In nucleotides, the CDR3 is TGTGCCAGTAGACAGGGTAAAGACTATGGCTACACCTTC.

The chain uses TRBV5-1 and TRBJ2-1, with 14 bases matching TRBD2. Germline V lookup: CDR1 SGHRS, CDR2 YFSETQ. The CDR3 has 18 residues. J lost 6 bases, V lost 0 bases, and 8 bases had no gene match. This chain's CDR3 is CASSLGGLAGGSANEQFF. For the CDR3, the DNA is TGCGCCAGCAGCTTGGGAGGACTAGCGGGAGGTTCGGCCAATGAGCAGTTCTTC.

The rearrangement uses TRBV9 and TRBJ2-3, with TRBD2 matching 7 bases. J gave up 2 bases and V 0 bases, and 6 bases lay outside the gene matches. The CDR3 has 16 residues. Germline V gene data show CDR1 as SGDLS and CDR2 as YYNGEE. CDR3 DNA sequence: TGTGCCAGCAGCGTAGAACCGGGACTACCCACAGATACGCAGTATTTT. Residues: CASSVEPGLPTDTQYF. The full variable domain, in which reference TRBV9 and TRBJ2-3 provide the parts outside the CDR3, is DSGVTQTPKHLITATGQRVTLRCSPRSGDLSVYWYQQSLDQGLQFLIQYYNGEERAKGNILERFSAQQFPDLHSELNLSSLELGDSALYFCASSVEPGLPTDTQYFGPGTRLTVL.

The chain employs TRBV5-5 and TRBJ1-5; no definite D call. Germline V lookup: CDR1 SGHKS, CDR2 YYEKEE (reference sequence). The ends were cut back, 3 bases at V and 3 bases at J, with 10 bases in the middle. The CDR3 runs 14 residues. The CDR3, as DNA: TGTGCCAGCAGCTCGGAACGGAACAATCAGCCCCAGCATTTT. This codes for CASSSERNNQPQHF.

The chain carries TRBV20-1 and TRBJ1-5; D might be TRBD1 (5 bases). CDR1 and CDR2 from the germline V gene are DFQATT and SNEGSKA (reference sequence). V was shortened by 3 bases and J by 4 bases, with 19 bases between the two germline ends. This CDR3 contains 16 residues. The CDR3, as DNA: TGCAGTGCTAGGGAGGTGGGGACGGCTGTAAATCAGCCCCAGCATTTT. Protein product: CSAREVGTAVNQPQHF.

The V call is TRBV14, the J call TRBJ1-2; maybe TRBD1 (5 bases). The germline V and J ends were trimmed by 3 bases and 4 bases, with 12 bases remaining between them. CDR1 is SGHDN and CDR2 is FVKESK in the germline V gene. This CDR3 region has 14 residues. As DNA, the CDR3 is TGTGCCAGCAGCCATACAGGAGACGGCTATGGCTACACCTTC. It yields the protein CASSHTGDGYGYTF.

The table lists this clonotype with a few counts. The chain carries TRBV7-9 and TRBJ2-5; D remains unclear. The germline V and J ends were trimmed by 8 bases and 14 bases, with 18 bases remaining between them. Per germline, CDR1 SEHNR and CDR2 FQNEAQ (reference sequence). This CDR3 contains 11 residues. CDR3 sequence: CASRELVTPYF. The CDR3 nucleotides are TGTGCCAGCCGCGAGTTGGTCACCCCCTACTTC.

The chain combines TRBV7-6 with TRBJ1-3; 9 nucleotides align to TRBD1. The germline V gene encodes CDR1 SGHVS and CDR2 FNYEAQ. V lost 5 bases to trimming and J lost 4 bases; unmatched junction nucleotides: 6. The CDR3 extends over 15 amino acids. In DNA, the CDR3 is TGTGCCAGCAGCGAAACAGGGGGCAACGGAAACACCATATATTTT. Its translation is CASSETGGNGNTIYF.

At least ten counts were recorded for this clonotype. V gene TRBV18 combines with J gene TRBJ2-1; D might be TRBD1 (6 bases). CDR3 size: 14 residues. V lost 6 bases, J lost 0 bases, and 9 bases lay in between. Germline CDR1 reads KGHSH; CDR2 reads LQKENI. As DNA, the CDR3 is TGTGCCAGCTCCCAAGGGGGCTCCTACAATGAGCAGTTCTTC. Its protein product is CASSQGGSYNEQFF.

The V call is TRBV6-1, the J call TRBJ2-7; D may match TRBD1 or TRBD2 (6 bases each). V gave up 6 bases and J gave up 1 base, with 16 bases separating them. CDR1 MNHNS and CDR2 SASEGT come from the germline V gene. The CDR3 extends over 15 amino acids. The DNA for the CDR3 is TGTGCCAGCAGAGTTACAGGGAGCGGGTCCTACGAGCAGTACTTC. The encoded protein is CASRVTGSGSYEQYF.

This clonotype has ten or more counts. This chain uses TRBV29-1 with TRBJ1-1; D not certain. Germline lookup yields CDR1 SQVTM and CDR2 ANQGSEA. V lost 7 bases, J lost 1 base, and 22 bases lay in between. The CDR3 runs to 16 residues. The CDR3 sequence is CSAILAREKGNTEAFF. The CDR3 DNA is TGCAGCGCCATACTCGCTCGGGAGAAAGGGAACACTGAAGCTTTCTTT.

The chain has TRBV20-1 and TRBJ1-1, with D possibly being TRBD1 (5 bases). The CDR3 extends over 12 amino acids. Trimming took off 4 bases at V and 2 bases at J, with 8 bases between the two ends. Germline V gives CDR1 DFQATT, CDR2 SNEGSKA (reference sequence). CDR3 region: CSANQGNTEAFF. The CDR3 DNA follows: TGCAGTGCTAACCAGGGAAACACTGAAGCTTTCTTT.

The chain employs TRBV10-3 and TRBJ1-5; no clear D. CDR3 length equals 15 residues. CDR1 and CDR2 from the germline V gene are ENHRY and SYGVKD. V lost 3 bases and J lost 2, with 11 bases in between. The CDR3 nucleotides are TGTGCCATCAGTGACAAGGGAGTCGGCAATCAGCCCCAGCATTTT. Protein product: CAISDKGVGNQPQHF.

This clonotype has only a few counts. This chain links TRBV4-2 with TRBJ2-3; 7 bases match TRBD2. CDR3 length: 16 residues. Trimming at V came to 2 bases and at J to 4 bases, leaving 9 bases not matched to a gene. Per the germline V gene, CDR1 is LGHNA and CDR2 is YNFKEQ. CDR3 amino acids: CASSQPSGAGADTQYF. The CDR3 bases are TGTGCCAGCAGCCAACCAAGTGGCGCGGGAGCAGATACGCAGTATTTT.

This clonotype occurred a few times. This sequence joins TRBV12-3 or TRBV12-4 and TRBJ2-3; 14 nucleotides line up with TRBD2. V was clipped by 2 bases and J by 3 bases; unmatched bases: 7. The CDR3 spans 18 residues. The CDR3, as DNA: TGTGCCAGCAGTTTACGGGGCAGACTAGCGGGAGGGACAGATACGCAGTATTTT. Protein: CASSLRGRLAGGTDTQYF.

This clonotype came up a few times. This chain joins TRBV3-1 and TRBJ1-5; D is undetermined. Germline V CDR1 and CDR2: LGHDT, YNNKEL (reference sequence). Trimming removed 4 bases from V and 0 bases from J, with 13 bases in between. The CDR3 contains 16 residues. The DNA of the CDR3 is TGTGCCAGCAGCCCCACCGGGTTCTATAGCAATCAGCCCCAGCATTTT. This codes for CASSPTGFYSNQPQHF.

In DNA, the CDR3 is TGTGCCAGCAGCTTAAGGAGAGGGGGCCCCGGGGAGCTGTTTTTT. The encoded protein is CASSLRRGGPGELFF. This chain joins TRBV7-2 and TRBJ2-2; the match to TRBD1 covers 7 bases. The V segment lost 2 bases and the J segment 6 bases; nucleotides outside the gene matches: 6. Germline-derived CDR1 and CDR2 are SGHTA and FQGNSA. The CDR3 loop spans 15 amino acids.

The chain links TRBV15 to TRBJ2-3; TRBD2 agrees at 12 bases. Germline CDR1 LNHNV, CDR2 YYDKDF (reference sequence). J gave up 6 bases and V 8 bases, and 9 bases lay outside the gene matches. The CDR3 totals 15 residues. CDR3 bases: TGTGCCACCGAGACTAGCGGGGGTGTGGATGATACGCAGTATTTT. Residues: CATETSGGVDDTQYF.